Each of the 18 T cell receptor beta chains below was sequenced from the same sample in a study of CD8+CD57+ T cells in acquired aplastic anemia. The study's findings and limits: Lower repertoire diversity than in total CD4+ and CD8+ pools was seen for CD8+CD57+ cells in patients.

These receptors lack a known antigen. Patients included in sequencing had previously demonstrated CD8+CD57+ cell expansion by flow cytometry. Profiling that covered TCR beta VDJ and CDR3 relied on genomic DNA as its template. TCRdb re-analysed the reads in MiXCR, keeping a single row per CDR3 protein. This repertoire shows 15,000 to 20,000 distinct CDR3 sequences, 37% found once; its top ten account for 80% to 90%. The sequencing sample was made of CD8+CD57+ T cells sorted from PBMCs. The subset was: bead-enriched CD8+CD57+ effector memory T cells from SAA patients. Receptors originate from a human donor with aplastic anemia.

The sample holds many counts of this clonotype. The V gene is TRBV30, the J gene TRBJ2-2; no reliable D call. This CDR3 comprises 13 residues. Germline V gene lookup returns CDR1 GTSNPN and CDR2 SVGIG (reference sequence). Trimming took off 2 bases at V and 0 bases at J, with 4 bases between the two ends. CDR3 nucleotide sequence: TGTGCCTGGAGTCCGACGAACACCGGGGAGCTGTTTTTT. Residues: CAWSPTNTGELFF.

About this clonotype itself: A much larger clonotype is one base distant, so this may be a read error. V usage is TRBV3-1 and J usage is TRBJ2-6, with TRBD1 matching over 8 bases. V lost 4 bases to trimming and J lost 4 bases; unmatched junction nucleotides: 3. The CDR3 sequence is 15 residues long. Germline values: CDR1 LGHDT, CDR2 YNNKEL (reference sequence). The CDR3 DNA is TGTGCCAGCAGCCTGACAGGGGACGGGGCCAACGTCCTGACTTTC. Amino acid sequence: CASSLTGDGANVLTF.

This clonotype was picked up a small number of times. This sequence joins TRBV11-2 and TRBJ2-1; 8 bases are shared with TRBD2. Germline V gene data show CDR1 as SGHAT and CDR2 as FQNNGV. This CDR3 region has 14 residues. J gave up 10 bases and V 1 base, and 6 bases lay outside the gene matches. This CDR3 is CASSLGPAGVEQFF. CDR3 bases: TGTGCCAGCAGCTTAGGTCCAGCGGGAGTCGAGCAGTTCTTC.

A few counts support this clonotype. The chain has TRBV7-3 and TRBJ2-5, with no clear D. Trimming pared 5 bases from V and 2 bases from J, leaving 9 bases between. The CDR3 length is 13 residues. The germline V gene has CDR1 SGHTA and CDR2 FQGTGA. Here the CDR3 DNA reads TGTGCCAGCAGCCCGAGCCCTCAAGAGACCCAGTACTTC. Encoded protein: CASSPSPQETQYF.

A single count supports this clonotype. A much larger clone is a single base away; this may be a read error. The V and J genes are TRBV12-3 or TRBV12-4 and TRBJ2-1, with a tentative D call TRBD2 (6 bases). The CDR3 covers 16 residues. The germline V and J ends were trimmed by 5 bases and 7 bases, with 21 bases remaining between them. In DNA form, the CDR3 reads TGTGCCAGCAGTCCCGTCGTGGGGGGTTTTAGGAATGAGCAGTTCTTC. Amino acids: CASSPVVGGFRNEQFF.

This chain joins TRBV7-9 and TRBJ1-6; no clear D gene. Trimming took off 5 bases at V and 13 bases at J, with 15 bases between the two ends. Per the germline V gene, CDR1 is SEHNR and CDR2 is FQNEAQ (reference sequence). The CDR3 loop spans 13 amino acids. The CDR3 DNA sequence: TGTGCCAGCAGCGTGACATCGGATGGGCCCCTCCACTTT. Its translation: CASSVTSDGPLHF.

This clonotype showed up just a few times. The chain couples TRBV10-1 to TRBJ1-6; 7 bases match TRBD1. The J segment lost 14 bases and the V segment lost 6 bases, leaving 16 bases of the junction unmatched. Looked up from germline, CDR1 is WNHNN and CDR2 is SYGVQD (reference sequence). The CDR3 runs 15 residues. The CDR3 DNA is TGCGCCAGCAGCGCAGAGACAGGGACTCAATCAGCCCTCCACTTT. It is translated as CASSAETGTQSALHF.

There are a few counts of this clonotype. This chain joins TRBV3-1 and TRBJ2-3; D might be TRBD2 (6 bases). The CDR3 has 14 residues. Germline values: CDR1 LGHDT, CDR2 YNNKEL (reference sequence). Between the trimmed V and J ends, which lost 1 base and 6 bases, there was a span of 11 bases. As DNA, the CDR3 is TGTGCCAGCAGCCAAGGCCTAGCGCTCGATACGCAGTATTTT. Translating it yields CASSQGLALDTQYF.

This clonotype was recorded at least ten times. The chain carries TRBV20-1 and TRBJ2-7; weak D call: TRBD1 (5 bases). This CDR3 region has 16 residues. Germline lookup yields CDR1 DFQATT and CDR2 SNEGSKA (reference sequence). V lost 0 bases and J 3 bases, leaving 18 bases between the germline ends. The CDR3 loop reads CSARDLGLVSSYEQYF. CDR3 coding DNA: TGCAGTGCTAGAGATTTGGGGCTGGTTTCCAGCTACGAGCAGTACTTC.

This clonotype was counted a single time. The chain links TRBV7-6 to TRBJ2-7; 10 nucleotides agree with TRBD2. The CDR3 runs to 14 residues. Germline CDR1 is SGHVS and CDR2 is FNYEAQ. V lost 6 bases, J lost 5 bases, and 7 bases stayed unmatched. The CDR3, as DNA: TGTGCCAGCAGTTTTCCTAGCGGGGGAGACGAGCAGTACTTC. This gives the protein CASSFPSGGDEQYF.

With regard to this clonotype: The conserved closing phenylalanine or tryptophan is absent in this CDR3, likely reflecting a read error. The rearrangement links TRBV29-1 to TRBJ1-1, with D possibly matching TRBD1 (5 bases). The V and J ends lost 7 bases and 1 base respectively, with 13 bases between them. Germline V lookup: CDR1 SQVTM, CDR2 ANQGSEA. The CDR3 runs 13 residues. This CDR3 reads CSASGRTNTEAFL. The CDR3 region has the DNA TGCAGCGCCTCGGGACGGACGAACACTGAAGCTTTCCTT.

In this sample, this clonotype turned up a few times. This sequence joins TRBV5-4 and TRBJ2-3, with D possibly called TRBD1 or TRBD2 (5 bases each). CDR3 length equals 14 residues. Germline CDR1 is SGHNT and CDR2 is YYREEE (reference sequence). V was pared by 4 bases and J by 4 bases, with 13 bases between. The CDR3 DNA reads as TGTGCCAGCAGCCTACCGGGGCAAGCAGATACGCAGTATTTT. Translating it yields CASSLPGQADTQYF.

This chain connects TRBV6-5 to TRBJ2-5; 7 positions match TRBD2. This CDR3 has 13 amino acids. V lost 2 bases, J lost 4 bases, and 1 base stayed unmatched. Per the germline V gene, CDR1 is MNHEY and CDR2 is SVGAGI. The CDR3 nucleotides read TGTGCCAGCAGTTACGGGGGGGGAGAGACCCAGTACTTC. It codes for CASSYGGGETQYF.

This clonotype has more than one count but fewer than ten. The chain couples TRBV2 to TRBJ2-3; D perhaps matches TRBD1 (6 bases). The ends were cut back, 2 bases at V and 3 bases at J, with 9 bases in the middle. This CDR3 has 14 amino acids. The germline CDR1 and CDR2 sequences are SNHLY and FYNNEI. CDR3 loop: CASSERQGTDTQYF. Here the CDR3 DNA reads TGTGCCAGCAGTGAACGGCAGGGGACAGATACGCAGTATTTT. The whole variable domain, remainder taken from reference TRBV2 and TRBJ2-3, is EPEVTQTPSHQVTQMGQEVILRCVPISNHLYFYWYRQILGQKVEFLVSFYNNEISEKSEIFDDQFSVERPDGSNFTLKIRSTKLEDSAMYFCASSERQGTDTQYFGPGTRLTVL.

The chain combines TRBV10-1 with TRBJ1-5; the D gene is possibly TRBD1 (5 bases). V lost 6 bases to trimming and J lost 0 bases, with 12 bases between them. The CDR3 has 15 residues. CDR1 is WNHNN and CDR2 is SYGVQD in the germline V gene (reference sequence). The chain's CDR3 is CASSGTGDSNQPQHF. The CDR3 bases are TGCGCCAGCAGCGGGACGGGGGATAGCAATCAGCCCCAGCATTTT.

The CDR3 sequence is CATSSRGAVNEQFF. The CDR3 DNA sequence: TGTGCCACCAGCAGTCGGGGGGCCGTCAATGAGCAGTTCTTC. The V call is TRBV15, the J call TRBJ2-1; D is possibly TRBD2 (7 bases). V was trimmed by 3 bases and J by 6 bases, leaving 12 bases between them. The germline V gene has CDR1 LNHNV and CDR2 YYDKDF (reference sequence). This CDR3 contains 14 residues.

This clonotype was seen at least ten times. The chain has TRBV7-2 and TRBJ2-5; D not certain. Trimming shortened V by 0 bases and J by 5 bases, and 4 bases separated the two germline ends. The germline gives CDR1 SGHTA, CDR2 FQGNSA. The CDR3 runs to 12 residues. CDR3: CASSLAAETQYF. The CDR3 DNA sequence: TGTGCCAGCAGCTTAGCTGCCGAGACCCAGTACTTC. Looking up the rest from reference TRBV7-2 and TRBJ2-5 gives the full variable domain: GAGVSQSPSNKVTEKGKDVELRCDPISGHTALYWYRQSLGQGLEFLIYFQGNSAPDKSGLPSDRFSAERTGGSVSTLTIQRTQQEDSAVYLCASSLAAETQYFGPGTRLLVL.

V is TRBV15 and J is TRBJ2-1; D possibly matches TRBD1 or TRBD2 (6 bases each). From germline, CDR1 is LNHNV and CDR2 YYDKDF (reference sequence). Trimming removed 0 bases from V and 7 bases from J, with 10 bases in between. The CDR3 loop spans 14 amino acids. The CDR3 spells CATSRDIGGNEQFF. The DNA of the CDR3 is TGTGCCACCAGCAGAGATATAGGGGGGAATGAGCAGTTCTTC.